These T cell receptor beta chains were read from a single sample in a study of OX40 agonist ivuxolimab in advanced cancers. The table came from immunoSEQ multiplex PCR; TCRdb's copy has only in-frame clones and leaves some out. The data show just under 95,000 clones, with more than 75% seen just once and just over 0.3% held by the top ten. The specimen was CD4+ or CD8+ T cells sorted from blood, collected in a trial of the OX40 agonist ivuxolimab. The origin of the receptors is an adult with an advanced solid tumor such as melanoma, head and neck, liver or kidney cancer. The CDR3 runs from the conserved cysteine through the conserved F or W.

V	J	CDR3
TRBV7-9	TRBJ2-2	CASIKYGELFF
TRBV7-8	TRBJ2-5	CASNLRGARRETQYF
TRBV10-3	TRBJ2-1	CAIRTRSSGGNEQFF
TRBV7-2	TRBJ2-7	CASSLDGRGRGEQYF
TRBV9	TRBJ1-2	CASSVEGPGVRGYTF
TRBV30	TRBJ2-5	CAWTWDRGRETQYF
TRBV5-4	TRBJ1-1	CASTSLSRPTEAFF
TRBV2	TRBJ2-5	CASSENRETQYF
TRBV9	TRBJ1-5	CASSVESNQPQHF
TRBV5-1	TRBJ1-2	CASSGNNYGYTF
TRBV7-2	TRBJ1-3	CASTQLGRTGNTIYF
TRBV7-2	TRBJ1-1	CASSFWNTEAFF
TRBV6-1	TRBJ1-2	CASRGGGRSYGYTF
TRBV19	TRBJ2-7	CASSIPDPAYEQYF
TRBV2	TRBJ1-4	CASSERGTGNEKLFF
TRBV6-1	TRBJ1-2	CASSVGGIYGYTF
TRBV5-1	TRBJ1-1	CASSLGDARLGTEAFF
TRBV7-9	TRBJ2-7	CASSLERESHEQYF
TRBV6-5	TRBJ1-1	CASRQGPNTEAFF
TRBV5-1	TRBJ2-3	CASSSRRPALLGTDTQYF
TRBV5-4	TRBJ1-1	CASSLVGGGQEAEAFF
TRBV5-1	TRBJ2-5	CASSLGQETQYF
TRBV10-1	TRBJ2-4	CASSPVRGRAKNIQYF
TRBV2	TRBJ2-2	CASSEIPSTSYYTGELFF
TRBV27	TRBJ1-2	CASSGQGAVYGYTF
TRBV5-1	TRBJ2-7	CASSLEITLGEQYF
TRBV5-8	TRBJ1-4	CASSLSRASGEKLFF
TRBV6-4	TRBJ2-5	CASSDNFSKVCRETQYF
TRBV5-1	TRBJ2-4	CASSLGGQAKNIQYF
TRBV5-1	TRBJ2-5	CASSPYLAGGPGETQYF
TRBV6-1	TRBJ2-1	CASRASGEISQFF
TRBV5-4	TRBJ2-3	CASSSLPPDGFGDTQYF
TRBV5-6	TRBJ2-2	CASRRQGAVKNTGELFF
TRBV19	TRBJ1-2	CASSIQGGGYTF
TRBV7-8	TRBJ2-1	CASSSPKTGTSSYNEQFF
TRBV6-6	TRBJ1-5	CASSYEGWNQPQHF
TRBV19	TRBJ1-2	CASSIGVPVGYGYTF
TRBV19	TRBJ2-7	CASSTYSGTGYNEQYF
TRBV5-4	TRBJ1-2	CASSIRRDTFGYTF
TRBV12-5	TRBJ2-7	CAPSGSGSYEQYF